A single sample gave rise to the 11 T cell receptor beta chains below, sequenced in a study of blood T cell repertoires in COVID-19. The table came from immunoSEQ multiplex PCR; TCRdb's copy has only in-frame clones and leaves some out. Of under 250,000 clones listed, over 70% are singletons. Sequenced input: peripheral blood. The receptors originated from a woman over 75 with acute or convalescent COVID-19.

The chain has TRBV5-1 and TRBJ2-7; a possible D gene is TRBD1 (6 bases). Trimming took off 5 bases at V and 5 bases at J, with 17 bases between the two ends. This CDR3 comprises 14 residues. Per the germline V gene, CDR1 is SGHRS and CDR2 is YFSETQ. CDR3 DNA: TGCGCCAGCAGTTTACAACAGGGCTTCGACGAGCAGTACTTC. Amino acid sequence: CASSLQQGFDEQYF. The full variable domain, its missing parts supplied by reference TRBV5-1 and TRBJ2-7, is KAGVTQTPRYLIKTRGQQVTLSCSPISGHRSVSWYQQTPGQGLQFLFEYFSETQRNKGNFPGRFSGRQFSNSRSEMNVSTLELGDSALYLCASSLQQGFDEQYFGPGTRLTVT.

V is TRBV4-2 and J is TRBJ2-5; 10 bases are a match to TRBD2. Germline assignment: CDR1 LGHNA and CDR2 YNFKEQ. Trimming at V came to 1 base and at J to 3 bases, leaving 2 bases not matched to a gene. The CDR3 consists of 15 residues. CDR3 region: CASSQATSGKETQYF. DNA for the CDR3: TGTGCCAGCAGCCAAGCTACTAGCGGGAAAGAGACCCAGTACTTC.

V is TRBV6-1 and J is TRBJ2-3; a possible D gene is TRBD2 (5 bases). V was trimmed by 4 bases and J by 1 base, leaving 15 bases between them. This CDR3 spans 16 amino acids. Per germline, CDR1 MNHNS and CDR2 SASEGT. The CDR3 region has the DNA TGTGCCAGCAGTGTTCCCTTAGCCGGGGGCACAGATACGCAGTATTTT. Its translation is CASSVPLAGGTDTQYF.

V and J are TRBV6-5 and TRBJ1-6; 11 bases are a match to TRBD1. Germline V CDR1 and CDR2: MNHEY, SVGAGI. With 2 bases clipped from V and 10 bases from J, the junction kept 1 base outside the gene matches. The CDR3 has 14 residues. Here the CDR3 DNA reads TGTGCCAGCAGTTACGGGACAGGGGGATCACCCCTCCACTTT. As protein: CASSYGTGGSPLHF.

The chain joins TRBV28 to TRBJ2-7, with a possible D match to TRBD1 (6 bases). This CDR3 is built from 15 residues. Trimming stripped 2 bases from V and 1 base from J, with 12 bases between. Germline V gene sequence: CDR1 MDHEN, CDR2 SYDVKM. The CDR3 sequence is CASSLGWQGSYEQYF. DNA of the CDR3: TGTGCCAGCAGTTTAGGATGGCAGGGGTCCTACGAGCAGTACTTC.

J is TRBJ1-2 and V is TRBV27, with 7 bases aligning to TRBD1. Germline V gene sequence: CDR1 MNHEY, CDR2 SMNVEV (reference sequence). The CDR3 covers 15 residues. V lost 4 bases and J lost 4; bases outside the gene matches: 9. In nucleotides, the CDR3 is TGTGCCAGCAGTTCTATCACGACAGGGACCTATGGCTACACCTTC. Protein sequence: CASSSITTGTYGYTF.

The rearrangement uses TRBV10-2 and TRBJ2-3, with 15 bases that match TRBD2. CDR3 length: 17 residues. Germline V gives CDR1 WSHSY, CDR2 SAAADI. The V and J ends lost 10 bases and 0 bases, in that order; junction bases with no gene match: 8. The CDR3 region has the DNA TGCGCCACCCCCGGGACTAGCGGGAGGATGAGCACAGATACGCAGTATTTT. This encodes CATPGTSGRMSTDTQYF.

The chain uses TRBV7-2 and TRBJ2-3; 9 bases are a match to TRBD1. Germline trimming cut 3 bases from V and 1 base from J; bases unmatched to any gene: 11. The CDR3 is made up of 18 amino acids. Germline CDR1 and CDR2: SGHTA and FQGNSA. As DNA, the CDR3 is TGTGCCAGCAGCTTGGGACAGGGAAAAGGTGCGGGCACAGATACGCAGTATTTT. It yields the protein CASSLGQGKGAGTDTQYF. The complete variable domain, with remaining parts taken from reference TRBV7-2 and TRBJ2-3, reads GAGVSQSPSNKVTEKGKDVELRCDPISGHTALYWYRQSLGQGLEFLIYFQGNSAPDKSGLPSDRFSAERTGGSVSTLTIQRTQQEDSAVYLCASSLGQGKGAGTDTQYFGPGTRLTVL.

The rearrangement uses TRBV19 and TRBJ1-3, with TRBD1 matching 8 bases. The CDR3 length is 15 residues. Germline V gene data show CDR1 as LNHDA and CDR2 as SQIVND (reference sequence). After removal of 0 bases from V and 7 bases from J, the junction contained 5 bases not matched to a gene. CDR3 bases: TGTGCCAGTAGTATAGACGGGACAGGCGTTAACACCATATATTTT. Translation: CASSIDGTGVNTIYF.

The chain combines TRBV30 with TRBJ2-5; D is perhaps TRBD1 (6 bases). CDR3 length: 16 residues. CDR1 and CDR2 (germline): GTSNPN, SVGIG (reference sequence). Trimming stripped 3 bases from V and 1 base from J, with 18 bases between. This CDR3 reads CAWSAGTLTFQETQYF. CDR3 nucleotide sequence: TGTGCCTGGAGCGCCGGGACACTAACCTTCCAAGAGACCCAGTACTTC. Using reference TRBV30 and TRBJ2-5 for the parts outside the CDR3, the full variable domain is SQTIHQWPATLVQPVGSPLSLECTVEGTSNPNLYWYRQAAGRGLQLLFYSVGIGQISSEVPQNLSASRPQDRQFILSSKKLLLSDSGFYLCAWSAGTLTFQETQYFGPGTRLLVL.

This chain uses TRBV6-5 with TRBJ2-5; D remains unclear. This CDR3 spans 14 amino acids. The germline V gene encodes CDR1 MNHEY and CDR2 SVGAGI. V was pared by 4 bases and J by 3 bases, with 12 bases between. CDR3 sequence (DNA): TGTGCCAGCAGTTCTGGCCATACCAAAGAGACCCAGTACTTC. The encoded protein is CASSSGHTKETQYF.